This TCR beta chain was identified during a study of technical replicates of blood from a few donors. The protocol was immunoSEQ multiplex PCR, while the TCRdb copy is restricted to in-frame clones and leaves out a portion. The sample yields roughly 60,000 clones, about nine tenths seen once. Trimming took 1 base from V and 5 from J, leaving 11 bases between them. The CDR3 extends over 14 amino acids. Germline loops: CDR1 MNHEY, CDR2 SVGAGI. The sequencing sample was made of PBMCs. The sequence derives from a human donor in good health. Some clones in this sample may be carry-over from other donors' samples. This chain uses TRBV6-5 with TRBJ1-2, with a possible D match to TRBD1 (6 bases). CDR3 residues: CASSYLPGTYGYTF. The CDR3 region has the DNA TGTGCCAGCAGTTACTTGCCGGGGACATATGGCTACACCTTC.